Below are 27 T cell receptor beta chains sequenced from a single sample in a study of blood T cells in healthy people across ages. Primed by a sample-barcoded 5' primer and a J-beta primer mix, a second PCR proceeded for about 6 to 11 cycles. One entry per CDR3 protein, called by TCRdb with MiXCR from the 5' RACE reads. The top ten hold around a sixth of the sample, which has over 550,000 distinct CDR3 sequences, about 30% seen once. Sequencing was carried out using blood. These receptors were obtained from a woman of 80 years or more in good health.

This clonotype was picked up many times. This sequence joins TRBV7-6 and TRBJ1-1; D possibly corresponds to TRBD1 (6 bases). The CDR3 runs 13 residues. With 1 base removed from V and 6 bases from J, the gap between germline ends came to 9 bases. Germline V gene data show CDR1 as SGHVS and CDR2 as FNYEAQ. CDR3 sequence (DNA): TGTGCCAGCAGCTTAGGGGGGCGGGCTGAAGCTTTCTTT. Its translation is CASSLGGRAEAFF.

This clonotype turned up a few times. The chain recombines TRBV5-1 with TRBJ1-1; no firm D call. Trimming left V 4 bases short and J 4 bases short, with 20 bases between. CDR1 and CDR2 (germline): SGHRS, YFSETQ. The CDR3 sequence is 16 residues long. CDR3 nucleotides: TGCGCCAGCAGCCTCCCCCCACCGGGCCGGGGCACTGAAGCTTTCTTT. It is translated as CASSLPPPGRGTEAFF.

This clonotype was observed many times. The CDR3: CSAIDRGLPIGYGYTF. DNA for the CDR3: TGCAGCGCCATCGACAGGGGGCTGCCAATTGGCTATGGCTACACCTTC. The chain carries TRBV29-1 and TRBJ1-2; TRBD1 agrees at 10 bases. In germline, CDR1 is SQVTM, CDR2 ANQGSEA. The CDR3 length is 16 residues. Germline trimming cut 7 bases from V and 4 bases from J; bases unmatched to any gene: 15.

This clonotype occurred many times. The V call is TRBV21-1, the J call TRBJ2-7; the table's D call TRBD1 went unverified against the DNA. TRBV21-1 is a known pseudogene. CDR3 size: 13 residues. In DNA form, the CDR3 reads TGTGCCAGCAGCAGGGAAGGGGGGTACGAGCAGTACTTC. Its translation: CASSREGGYEQYF.

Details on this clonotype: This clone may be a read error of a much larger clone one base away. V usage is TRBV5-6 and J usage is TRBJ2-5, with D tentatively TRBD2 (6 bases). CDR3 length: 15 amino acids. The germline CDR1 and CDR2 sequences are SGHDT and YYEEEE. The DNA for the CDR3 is TGTGCCGGCAGCGACACAGGAACACGGGGGGAGACCCAGTACTTC. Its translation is CAGSDTGTRGETQYF.

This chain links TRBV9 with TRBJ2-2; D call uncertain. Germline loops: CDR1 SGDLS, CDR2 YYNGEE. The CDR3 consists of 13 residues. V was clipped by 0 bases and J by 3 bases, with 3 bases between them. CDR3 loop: CASSVVYTGELFF. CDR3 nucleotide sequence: TGTGCCAGCAGCGTAGTTTACACCGGGGAGCTGTTTTTT.

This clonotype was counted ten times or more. This chain's CDR3 is CATSRDYGGGGEQYF. The CDR3 DNA reads as TGTGCCACCAGCAGAGATTATGGGGGTGGGGGCGAGCAGTACTTC. The rearrangement joins TRBV15 to TRBJ2-7; the D gene could be TRBD1 or TRBD2 (5 bases each). Germline V gives CDR1 LNHNV, CDR2 YYDKDF (reference sequence). V lost 0 bases and J 6 bases, leaving 15 bases between the germline ends. CDR3 length equals 15 residues.

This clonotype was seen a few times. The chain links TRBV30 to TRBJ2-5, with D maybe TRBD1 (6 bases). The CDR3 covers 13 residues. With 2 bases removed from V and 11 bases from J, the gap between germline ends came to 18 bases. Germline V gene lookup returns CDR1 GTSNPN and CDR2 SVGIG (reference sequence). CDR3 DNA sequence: TGTGCCTGGAGTCGGACAGCCCTGGATGAGCAGTACTTC. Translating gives CAWSRTALDEQYF.

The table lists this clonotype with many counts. The CDR3 is CASSEVRDNEQFF. As DNA, the CDR3 is TGTGCCAGCAGTGAAGTACGCGACAATGAGCAGTTCTTC. The chain links TRBV2 to TRBJ2-1, with unresolved D. Trimming cost V 1 base and J 5 bases, with 6 bases left between them. Germline CDR1 SNHLY, CDR2 FYNNEI. This CDR3 has 13 amino acids.

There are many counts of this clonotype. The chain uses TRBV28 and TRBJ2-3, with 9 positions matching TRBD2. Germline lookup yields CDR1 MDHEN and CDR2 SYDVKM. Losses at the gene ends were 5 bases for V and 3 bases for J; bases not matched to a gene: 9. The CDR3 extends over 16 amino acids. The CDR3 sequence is CASSIYLAGRTDTQYF. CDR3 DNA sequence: TGTGCCAGCAGTATATACCTAGCGGGGAGAACAGATACGCAGTATTTT. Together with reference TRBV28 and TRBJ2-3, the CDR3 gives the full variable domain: DVKVTQSSRYLVKRTGEKVFLECVQDMDHENMFWYRQDPGLGLRLIYFSYDVKMKEKGDIPEGYSVSREKKERFSLILESASTNQTSMYLCASSIYLAGRTDTQYFGPGTRLTVL.

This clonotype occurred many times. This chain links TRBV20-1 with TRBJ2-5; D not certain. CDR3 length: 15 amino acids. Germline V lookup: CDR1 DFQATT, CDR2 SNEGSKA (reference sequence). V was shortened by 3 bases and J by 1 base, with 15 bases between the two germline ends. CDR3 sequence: CSASKAETRQETQYF. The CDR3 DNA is TGCAGTGCTAGTAAGGCAGAAACCCGCCAAGAGACCCAGTACTTC.

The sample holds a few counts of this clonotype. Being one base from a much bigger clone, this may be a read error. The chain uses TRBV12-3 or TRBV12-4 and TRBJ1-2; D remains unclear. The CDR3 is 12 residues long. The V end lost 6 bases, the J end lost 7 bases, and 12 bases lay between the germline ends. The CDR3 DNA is TGTGCCAGCAGCCTTCGCTGTTCTGGCTACACCTTC. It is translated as CASSLRCSGYTF.

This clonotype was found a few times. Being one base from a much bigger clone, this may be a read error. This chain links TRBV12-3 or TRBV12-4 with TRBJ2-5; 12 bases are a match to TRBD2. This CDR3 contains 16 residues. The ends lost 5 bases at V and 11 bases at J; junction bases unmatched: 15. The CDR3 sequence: CASSRSSGGAYNEQYF. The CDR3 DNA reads TGTGCCAGCAGTCGATCTAGCGGGGGGGCTTACAATGAGCAGTACTTC.

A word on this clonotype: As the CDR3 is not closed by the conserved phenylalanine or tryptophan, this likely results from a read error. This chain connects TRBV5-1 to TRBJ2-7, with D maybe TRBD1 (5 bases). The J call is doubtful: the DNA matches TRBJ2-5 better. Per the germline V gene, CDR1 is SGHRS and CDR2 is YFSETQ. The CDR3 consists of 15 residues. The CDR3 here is CASSLGSAGKETQYN. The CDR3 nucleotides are TGCGCCAGCAGCTTGGGATCGGCAGGGAAAGAGACCCAGTACAAC.

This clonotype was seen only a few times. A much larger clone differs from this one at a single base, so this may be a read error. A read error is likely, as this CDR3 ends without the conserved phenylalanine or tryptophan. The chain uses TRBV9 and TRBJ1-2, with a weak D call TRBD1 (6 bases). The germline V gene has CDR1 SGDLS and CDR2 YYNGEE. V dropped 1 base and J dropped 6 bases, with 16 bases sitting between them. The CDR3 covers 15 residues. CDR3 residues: CASSVNHRASNGYTC. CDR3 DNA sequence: TGTGCCAGCAGCGTAAATCACAGGGCCTCTAATGGCTACACCTGC.

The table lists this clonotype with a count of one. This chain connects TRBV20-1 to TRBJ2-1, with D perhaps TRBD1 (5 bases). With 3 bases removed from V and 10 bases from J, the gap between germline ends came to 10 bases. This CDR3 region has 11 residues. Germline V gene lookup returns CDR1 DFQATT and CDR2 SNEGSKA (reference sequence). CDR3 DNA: TGCAGTGCTAGCACCAGGGAAGAGCAGTTCTTC. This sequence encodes CSASTREEQFF.

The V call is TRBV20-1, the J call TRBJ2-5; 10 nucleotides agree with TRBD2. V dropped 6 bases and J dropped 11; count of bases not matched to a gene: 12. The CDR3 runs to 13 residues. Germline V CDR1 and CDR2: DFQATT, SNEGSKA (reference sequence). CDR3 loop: CSAFGLADNGQYF. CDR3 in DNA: TGCAGTGCCTTCGGACTAGCGGACAATGGGCAGTACTTC.

In nucleotides, the CDR3 is TGTGCCATCAGTGAGGGGCAGACTGAAAAACTGTTTTTT. Its translation: CAISEGQTEKLFF. V usage is TRBV10-3 and J usage is TRBJ1-4; no clear D gene. Germline V gives CDR1 ENHRY, CDR2 SYGVKD. Deletions cut 2 bases from V and 7 bases from J, with 8 bases between. The CDR3 is 13 residues long.

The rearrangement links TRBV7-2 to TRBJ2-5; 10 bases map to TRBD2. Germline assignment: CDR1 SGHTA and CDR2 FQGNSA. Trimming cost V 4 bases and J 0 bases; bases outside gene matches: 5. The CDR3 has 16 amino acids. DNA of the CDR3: TGTGCCAGCAGCTCAGGACTAGCGGTACACCAAGAGACCCAGTACTTC. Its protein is CASSSGLAVHQETQYF. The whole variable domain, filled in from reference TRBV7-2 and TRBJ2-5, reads GAGVSQSPSNKVTEKGKDVELRCDPISGHTALYWYRQSLGQGLEFLIYFQGNSAPDKSGLPSDRFSAERTGGSVSTLTIQRTQQEDSAVYLCASSSGLAVHQETQYFGPGTRLLVL.

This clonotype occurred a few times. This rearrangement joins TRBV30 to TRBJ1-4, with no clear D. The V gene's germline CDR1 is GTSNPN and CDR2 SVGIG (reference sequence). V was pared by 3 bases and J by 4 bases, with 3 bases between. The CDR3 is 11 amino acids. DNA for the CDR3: TGTGCCTGGAGGGTTAATGAAAAACTGTTTTTT. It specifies CAWRVNEKLFF.

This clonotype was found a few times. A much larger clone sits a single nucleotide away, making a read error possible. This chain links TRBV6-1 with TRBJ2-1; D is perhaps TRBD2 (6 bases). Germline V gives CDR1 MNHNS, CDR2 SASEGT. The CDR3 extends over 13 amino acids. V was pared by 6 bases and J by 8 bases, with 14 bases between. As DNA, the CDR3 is TGTGCCAGCAGGGAGGGCTACCGGGATGAGCAGTTCTTC. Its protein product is CASREGYRDEQFF.

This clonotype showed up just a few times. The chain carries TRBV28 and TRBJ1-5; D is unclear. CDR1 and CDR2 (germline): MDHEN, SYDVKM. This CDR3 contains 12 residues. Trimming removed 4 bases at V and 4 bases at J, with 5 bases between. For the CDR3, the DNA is TGTGCCAGCAGTTACGGAAATCAGCCCCAGCATTTT. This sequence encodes CASSYGNQPQHF.

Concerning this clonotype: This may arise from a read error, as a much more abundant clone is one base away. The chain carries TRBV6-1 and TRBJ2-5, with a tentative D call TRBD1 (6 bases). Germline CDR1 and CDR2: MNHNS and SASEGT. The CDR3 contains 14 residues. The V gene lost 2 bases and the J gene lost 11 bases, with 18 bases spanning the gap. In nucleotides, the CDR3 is TGTGCCAGCAGTGAATCGGCCAGGGGCAATGAGCAGTACTTC. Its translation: CASSESARGNEQYF.

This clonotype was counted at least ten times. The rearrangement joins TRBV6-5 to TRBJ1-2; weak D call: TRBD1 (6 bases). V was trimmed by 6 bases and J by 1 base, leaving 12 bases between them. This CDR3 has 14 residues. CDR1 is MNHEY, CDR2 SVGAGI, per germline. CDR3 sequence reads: CASRMTGRNYGYTF. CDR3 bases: TGTGCCAGCAGAATGACAGGCCGTAACTATGGCTACACCTTC.

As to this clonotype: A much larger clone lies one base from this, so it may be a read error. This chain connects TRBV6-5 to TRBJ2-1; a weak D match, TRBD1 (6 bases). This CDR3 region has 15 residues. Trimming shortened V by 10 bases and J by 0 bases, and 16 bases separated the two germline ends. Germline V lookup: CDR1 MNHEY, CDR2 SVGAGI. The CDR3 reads CATSHRQVSYNEQFF. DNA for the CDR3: TGTGCCACCAGCCACCGACAGGTCTCCTACAATGAGCAGTTCTTC.

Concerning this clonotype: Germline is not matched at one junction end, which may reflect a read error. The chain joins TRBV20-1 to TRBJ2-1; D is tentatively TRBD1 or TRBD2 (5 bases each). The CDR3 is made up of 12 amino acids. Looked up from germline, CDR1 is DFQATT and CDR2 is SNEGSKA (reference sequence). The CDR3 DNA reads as TGCAGGGCTATGAGGGGTCGAGAGACCCAGTTCTTC. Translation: CRAMRGRETQFF.

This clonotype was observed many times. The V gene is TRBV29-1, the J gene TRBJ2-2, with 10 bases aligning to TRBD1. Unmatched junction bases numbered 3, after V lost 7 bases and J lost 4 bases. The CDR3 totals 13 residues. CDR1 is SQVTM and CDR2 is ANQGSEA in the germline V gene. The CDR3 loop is CSARTGGTGELFF. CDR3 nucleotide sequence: TGCAGCGCAAGGACAGGGGGCACCGGGGAGCTGTTTTTT.